The 5 T cell receptor beta chains below were found in one sample sequenced in a study of CD8 T cells in ankylosing spondylitis (dated by TCRdb to about 2017). The method was 5' RACE. Instrument on record: Illumina HiSeq 2500. TCRdb applied fastp at Q25 and MiXCR to the public reads, then kept only in-frame beta chains. Identical CDR3 proteins give one entry, which carries the most common genes and DNA. A total of 200,000 to 300,000 distinct CDR3 sequences appear in this sample, under 30% of them only once. Together, the top ten hold around 0.64% of the sample. Sequencing was done on a sample of blood, either unsorted or a sorted T cell fraction (not recorded which). The receptors were sampled from a male donor with ankylosing spondylitis or in good health (not recorded which).

This clonotype was detected only a few times. The chain is built from TRBV7-9 and TRBJ2-1; D not resolved. Per the germline V gene, CDR1 is SEHNR and CDR2 is FQNEAQ (reference sequence). This CDR3 region has 15 residues. The V and J ends lost 2 bases and 5 bases respectively, with 13 bases between them. This CDR3 reads CASSLSPTGNNEQFF. CDR3 DNA: TGTGCCAGCAGCTTATCACCCACTGGGAACAATGAGCAGTTCTTC.

This clonotype was recorded a few times. V is TRBV5-5 and J is TRBJ2-7, with a weak D call TRBD1 (5 bases). The CDR3 extends over 14 amino acids. Germline V gene data show CDR1 as SGHKS and CDR2 as YYEKEE (reference sequence). Trimming removed 3 bases from V and 3 bases from J, with 13 bases in between. DNA for the CDR3: TGTGCCAGCAGCTCTGGGCAGGGCCACTACGAGCAGTACTTC. It is translated as CASSSGQGHYEQYF.

This clonotype was counted between two and nine times. The chain couples TRBV5-4 to TRBJ2-5; TRBD1 aligns across 7 bases. Germline V lookup: CDR1 SGHNT, CDR2 YYREEE (reference sequence). V lost 0 bases, J lost 5 bases, and 4 bases stayed unmatched. The CDR3 is 14 residues long. CDR3 sequence (DNA): TGTGCCAGCAGCTTGGCCGGACAGGAGGAGACCCAGTACTTC. Protein sequence: CASSLAGQEETQYF.

This clonotype was seen only once. The V call is TRBV20-1, the J call TRBJ1-6; D perhaps matches TRBD1 (6 bases). The CDR3 runs to 15 residues. Germline V gives CDR1 DFQATT, CDR2 SNEGSKA (reference sequence). Trimming stripped 5 bases from V and 5 bases from J, with 16 bases between. The CDR3 sequence: CSAPPSRTDNSPLHF. The CDR3 coding sequence is TGCAGTGCTCCCCCCTCGAGGACAGATAATTCACCCCTCCACTTT.

This clonotype occurred a few times. The chain uses TRBV3-1 and TRBJ1-1; D is perhaps TRBD1 (6 bases). V was shortened by 0 bases and J by 11 bases, with 16 bases between the two germline ends. Germline lookup yields CDR1 LGHDT and CDR2 YNNKEL (reference sequence). The CDR3 runs 14 residues. CDR3 loop: CASSQDLGAEFAFF. CDR3 nucleotide sequence: TGTGCCAGCAGCCAAGATCTGGGGGCGGAATTTGCTTTCTTT.